This is a list of T cell receptor beta chains from one sample in a study of T-cell memory formation after mild COVID-19. TCRdb analysed the 5' RACE reads with MiXCR anew, one entry per CDR3 protein. Here the sample spans some 350,000 distinct CDR3 sequences, over 10% being singletons. Sequenced input: PBMCs or a T cell subset sorted from them (not recorded which). All receptors come from a man between 18 and 35 years old who had mild COVID-19 (a few samples of this study predate the infection). Cell type and time point are not known. The CDR3 runs from the conserved cysteine through the conserved F or W. The D gene is left open where the match is weak. The listing skips clone size in some rows; elsewhere it reads once, few, many or a size class.

>TRBJ2-3|TRBV20-1|.|many
TGCAGTGCTAGGTACCCTAGCACAGATACGCAGTATTTT
CSARYPSTDTQYF
>TRBJ2-1|TRBV18|.|few
TGTGCCAGCTCAGTACGGGACGTCGTTGAGCAGTTCTTC
CASSVRDVVEQFF
>TRBJ2-7|TRBV5-1|.|few
TGCGCCAGCAGCTTGGTTGGGAACCGGTACGAGCAGTACTTC
CASSLVGNRYEQYF
>TRBJ1-3|TRBV12-3/TRBV12-4|TRBD1|few
TGTGCCAGCAGTGGGACAGGGGCTGGAAACACCATATATTTT
CASSGTGAGNTIYF
>TRBJ2-3|TRBV11-2|.|many
TGCGCCAGCAGCTCACTCACAGATACGCAGTATTTT
CASSSLTDTQYF
>TRBJ1-1|TRBV5-1|.|.
TGCGCCAGCAGTAAGCCCGAAGGGAACACTGAAGCTTTCTTT
CASSKPEGNTEAFF
>TRBJ1-4|TRBV10-3|.|.
TGTGCCGCAACCTTCAGGGGACGGAGGGAAAAACTGTTTTTT
CAATFRGRREKLFF
>TRBJ2-3|TRBV19|.|many
TGTGCCAGTCTGCTCACAGATACGCAGTATTTT
CASLLTDTQYF
>TRBJ2-5|TRBV4-1|.|few
TGCGCCAGCAGCCAAGTCGAAGGGACAGAGACCCAGTACTTC
CASSQVEGTETQYF
>TRBJ1-3|TRBV2|.|.
TGTGCCAGCTCTGAGTCCTCTGGAAACACCATATATTTT
CASSESSGNTIYF
>TRBJ2-7|TRBV11-2|.|few
TGTGCCAGCAGCTCCTACTTTGGGAACCAGTACTTC
CASSSYFGNQYF
>TRBJ2-3|TRBV20-1|.|.
TGCAGTGCTAGCCGTCGGGATACGCAGTATTTT
CSASRRDTQYF
>TRBJ2-4|TRBV7-2|.|many
TGTGCCAGCAGGGGGGGGGCAGTCAAGAGCATTCAGTACTTC
CASRGGAVKSIQYF
>TRBJ1-1|TRBV5-4|.|few
TGTGCCAGCAGCTTAACCCCCTCGAACACTGAAGCTTTCTTT
CASSLTPSNTEAFF
>TRBJ2-2|TRBV4-1|TRBD1|few
TGCGCCAGCAGCCAAATGGAGGGGACAGGGGACACCGGGGAGCTGTTTTTT
CASSQMEGTGDTGELFF
>TRBJ2-2|TRBV10-3|TRBD2|few
TGTGCACTCGCGGGGGGAGACACCGGGGAGCTGTTTTTT
CALAGGDTGELFF
>TRBJ2-5|TRBV6-5|TRBD2|few
TGTGCCAGCAGTTACTCTATGGGACTAGCGGGGGGCCAAGAGACCCAGTACTTC
CASSYSMGLAGGQETQYF
>TRBJ2-5|TRBV7-2|.|.
TGTGCCAGCAGCCAGGGGGGTTTCGTGACCCAGTACTTC
CASSQGGFVTQYF
>TRBJ2-3|TRBV5-1|TRBD2|.
TGCGCCAGCAAACTAGCGGGGGGTACAGATACGCAGTATTTT
CASKLAGGTDTQYF
>TRBJ2-2|TRBV28|.|.
TGTGCCAGCAGTTTCATGGTCACCGGGGAGCTGTTTTTT
CASSFMVTGELFF
>TRBJ2-6|TRBV12-3/TRBV12-4|.|.
TGTGCCAGCAGCCGCACGACAGGACACGGGGCCAACGTCCTGACTTTC
CASSRTTGHGANVLTF
>TRBJ2-2|TRBV12-3/TRBV12-4|TRBD1|few
TGTGCCAGCAGTCCGGGACAGTCGAACACCGGGGAGCTGTTTTTT
CASSPGQSNTGELFF
>TRBJ1-5|TRBV6-2/TRBV6-3|.|.
TGTGCCACCCATCAGAGGAGGGGTTCGGTTGATCAGCCCCAGCATTTT
CATHQRRGSVDQPQHF
>TRBJ1-2|TRBV4-2|.|.
TGTGCCAGCAGCCCGCAGGGGATGTGGGAATATGGCTACACCTTC
CASSPQGMWEYGYTF
>TRBJ1-5|TRBV4-1|.|few
TGCGCCAGCAGCCCGACAGGCTGGAATCAGCCCCAGCATTTT
CASSPTGWNQPQHF
>TRBJ2-3|TRBV4-3|.|few
TGCGCCAGCAGCCAAAGGGGGGGACCCACAGATACGCAGTATTTT
CASSQRGGPTDTQYF
>TRBJ1-2|TRBV5-6|.|few
TGTGCCAGCAGGCGGACGGGGAACTATGGCTACACCTTC
CASRRTGNYGYTF
>TRBJ2-5|TRBV12-3/TRBV12-4|TRBD2|many
TGTGCCAGCGAGGCTAGCGGGGGAGAGACCCAGTACTTC
CASEASGGETQYF
>TRBJ1-6|TRBV7-9|TRBD1|few
TGTGCCAGCAGCTCCCGGACAGGACCCAATAATTCACCCCTCCACTTT
CASSSRTGPNNSPLHF
>TRBJ2-5|TRBV10-3|TRBD2|.
TGTGCCATCAACCCTAGCGGGGGGCCCCAAGAGACCCAGTACTTC
CAINPSGGPQETQYF
>TRBJ1-1|TRBV4-3|.|few
TGCGCCAGCAGCCGTTCCCAGGGTAGCACTGAAGCTTTCTTT
CASSRSQGSTEAFF
>TRBJ1-5|TRBV4-3|TRBD1|.
TGCGCCAGCAGCCAGGGGAGGGCAGGGGGTCAGCCCCAGCATTTT
CASSQGRAGGQPQHF
>TRBJ1-3|TRBV29-1|.|.
TGCAGCGTTGATCGCGGAAACACCATATATTTT
CSVDRGNTIYF
>TRBJ2-3|TRBV6-5|.|.
TGTGCCAGCAGCCGTCTAGGAGAGGGCCTGGCTCGCACAGATACGCAGTATTTT
CASSRLGEGLARTDTQYF
>TRBJ2-5|TRBV6-1|TRBD2|.
TGTGCCAGCAGTGCTCTTGCAGGAGCGGGGGCCCAAGAGACCCAGTACTTC
CASSALAGAGAQETQYF
>TRBJ2-7|TRBV6-6|.|.
TGTGCCAGCAGTTACTCTCCCAGATACGAGCAGTACTTC
CASSYSPRYEQYF
>TRBJ1-1|TRBV28|.|.
TGTGCCAGCAGTTGGGGCGAGCCAACTTTCTTT
CASSWGEPTFF
>TRBJ2-1|TRBV5-1|TRBD2|few
TGCGCCAGCAGCTCGGGACTAGCTGACTACAATGAGCAGTTCTTC
CASSSGLADYNEQFF
>TRBJ2-5|TRBV10-3|TRBD1|.
TGTGCCACTCAATTTGGGACAGACCAAGAGACCCAGTACTTC
CATQFGTDQETQYF
>TRBJ1-1|TRBV5-4|.|.
TGTGCCAGCAGCTTGGATACCAAGAACACTGAAGCTTTCTTT
CASSLDTKNTEAFF
>TRBJ2-3|TRBV6-2/TRBV6-3|TRBD2|few
TGTGCCAGCAGTTACTCGACCGGACTAGCGGGGGATACGCAGTATTTT
CASSYSTGLAGDTQYF
>TRBJ2-4|TRBV7-6|TRBD1|many
TGTGCCAGCAGCTTGGACAGGGTGCAGTACTTC
CASSLDRVQYF
>TRBJ2-6|TRBV7-3|TRBD2|many
TGTGCCAGCAGCTTACGCGGGACTAGCGGGGGGAGCACTGGGGCCAACGTCCTGACTTTC
CASSLRGTSGGSTGANVLTF
>TRBJ1-3|TRBV5-1|.|few
TGCGCCAGCAGCTTTTTTATGGGTCTTGGAAACACCATATATTTT
CASSFFMGLGNTIYF
>TRBJ1-5|TRBV2|TRBD1|few
TGTGCCAGCAGTGAGACAGGGACTCCTAAGGAGCATTTT
CASSETGTPKEHF
>TRBJ1-1|TRBV7-3|TRBD1|few
TGTGCCAGCAGCTTAAGGGCAGGGGGTGTTGAAGCTTTCTTT
CASSLRAGGVEAFF
>TRBJ2-7|TRBV6-2/TRBV6-3|.|few
TGTGCCAGCAGGCCAGGGTCCTCCTACGAGCAGTACTTC
CASRPGSSYEQYF
>TRBJ2-3|TRBV7-9|.|many
TGTGCCAGCAGCCCCCAGGGGGGTTGGACAGATACGCAGTATTTT
CASSPQGGWTDTQYF
>TRBJ2-3|TRBV5-5|.|.
TGTGCCAGCAGCGTGGCCCAGCCAGGGGATACGCAGTATTTT
CASSVAQPGDTQYF
>TRBJ2-2|TRBV6-5|TRBD1|once
TGTGCCAGCAGGCTACAGGGGGCGATCGGGGAGCTGTTTTTT
CASRLQGAIGELFF
>TRBJ1-4|TRBV5-8|.|.
TGTGCCAGCAGCTTGTGGACTAATGAAAAACTGTTTTTT
CASSLWTNEKLFF